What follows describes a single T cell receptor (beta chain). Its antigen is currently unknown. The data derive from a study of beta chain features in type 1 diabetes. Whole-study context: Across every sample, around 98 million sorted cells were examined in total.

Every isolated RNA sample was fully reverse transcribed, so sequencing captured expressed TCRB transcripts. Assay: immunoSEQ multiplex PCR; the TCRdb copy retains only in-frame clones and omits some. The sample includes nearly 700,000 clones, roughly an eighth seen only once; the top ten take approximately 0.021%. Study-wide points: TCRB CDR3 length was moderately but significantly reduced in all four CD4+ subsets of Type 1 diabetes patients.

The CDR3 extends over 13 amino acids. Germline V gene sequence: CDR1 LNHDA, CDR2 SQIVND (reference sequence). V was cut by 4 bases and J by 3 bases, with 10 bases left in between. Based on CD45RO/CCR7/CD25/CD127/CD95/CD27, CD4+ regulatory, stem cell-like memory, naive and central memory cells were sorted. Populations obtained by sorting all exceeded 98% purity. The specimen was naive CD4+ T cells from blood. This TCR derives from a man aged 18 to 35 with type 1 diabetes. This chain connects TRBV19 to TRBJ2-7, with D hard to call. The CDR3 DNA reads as TGTGCCAGTAGTAGGCAGAGGCACTACGAGCAGTACTTC. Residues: CASSRQRHYEQYF.